This T cell receptor beta chain was sequenced for a study of OX40 agonist ivuxolimab in advanced cancers. Regarding this clone: The antigen is undetermined.

Assay: immunoSEQ multiplex PCR; the TCRdb copy retains only in-frame clones and omits some. The sample has tens of thousands of clones; roughly 90% are singletons. Study-wide points: Certain nonresponding patients likewise had low normalized T-cell clonal expansion.

The sequence was collected from an adult with an advanced solid tumor such as melanoma, head and neck, liver or kidney cancer. The source was CD4+ or CD8+ T cells sorted from blood, collected in a trial of the OX40 agonist ivuxolimab.

CDR3 bases: TGCGCCAGCAGCTTGGATAGCGGGGGGCCTTACGAGCAGTACTTC. It is translated as CASSLDSGGPYEQYF. The rearrangement links TRBV5-1 to TRBJ2-7; 10 positions agree with TRBD2. V lost 0 bases and J lost 4; bases outside the gene matches: 4. CDR1 SGHRS and CDR2 YFSETQ come from the germline V gene. This CDR3 has 15 residues.